Below, 14 T cell receptor beta chains from the same sample are listed, as sequenced in a study of blood T cell repertoires in COVID-19. Assay used: immunoSEQ multiplex PCR; TCRdb lists only in-frame clones, some missing. The sample includes approximately 200,000 clones, 75% to 85% seen only once; the top ten take nearly 6%. The sequencing input was peripheral blood. The receptors originated from a woman aged 35 to 49 with COVID-19, enrolled during active disease.

There are many counts of this clone. CDR3: CASSFSGPTEAFF. The CDR3 DNA follows: TGCGCCAGCAGCTTTTCGGGTCCCACTGAAGCTTTCTTT. This chain links TRBV5-1 with TRBJ1-1, with D unclear. Germline loops: CDR1 SGHRS, CDR2 YFSETQ. The CDR3 extends over 13 amino acids. V shed 2 bases and J shed 4 bases, with 9 bases lying between them.

The J gene is TRBJ1-3, the V gene TRBV15; 8 bases map to TRBD1. Losses at the gene ends were 5 bases for V and 4 bases for J; bases not matched to a gene: 7. From germline, CDR1 is LNHNV and CDR2 YYDKDF (reference sequence). The CDR3 extends over 15 amino acids. The CDR3 is CATSRSTGVGNTIYF. The DNA of the CDR3 is TGTGCCACCAGCCGATCGACAGGGGTGGGAAACACCATATATTTT.

The V and J genes are TRBV4-1 and TRBJ1-5; D perhaps matches TRBD1 (5 bases). Germline V gene sequence: CDR1 MGHRA, CDR2 YSYEKL. The CDR3 is 14 amino acids. Trimming pared 4 bases from V and 7 bases from J, leaving 14 bases between. The CDR3 DNA reads as TGCGCCAGCAGCCCCGGCCAGGGTTTCCAGCCCCAGCATTTT. It specifies CASSPGQGFQPQHF.

This chain uses TRBV15 with TRBJ2-3; a weak D match, TRBD1 (6 bases). Germline V gene lookup returns CDR1 LNHNV and CDR2 YYDKDF (reference sequence). The CDR3 loop spans 16 amino acids. V lost 2 bases and J 5 bases, leaving 17 bases between the germline ends. The CDR3 is CATSRTDRKSRDTQYF. CDR3 coding DNA: TGTGCCACCAGCAGAACAGACAGGAAATCCAGAGATACGCAGTATTTT.

The genes are TRBV5-1 and TRBJ2-6; 12 bases match TRBD1. The CDR3 is 17 amino acids. V trimming: 4 bases; J trimming: 4 bases; junction bases outside the gene matches: 6. Germline CDR1 and CDR2: SGHRS and YFSETQ. This CDR3 reads CASSPGTGGAGANVLTF. The DNA for the CDR3 is TGCGCCAGCAGCCCGGGGACAGGGGGCGCAGGGGCCAACGTCCTGACTTTC.

CDR3: CSAPIEKLFF. The DNA for the CDR3 is TGCAGTGCTCCAATCGAAAAGCTGTTCTTC. The chain carries TRBV20-1 and TRBJ2-1; D is unclear. The germline gives CDR1 DFQATT, CDR2 SNEGSKA (reference sequence). The V end was cut by 5 bases, the J end by 15 bases, with 14 bases between. CDR3 length: 10 residues.

The chain is built from TRBV7-3 and TRBJ2-1; D gene ambiguous. V lost 5 bases and J 2 bases, leaving 10 bases between the germline ends. The germline V gene has CDR1 SGHTA and CDR2 FQGTGA. The CDR3 runs to 14 residues. This CDR3 is CASSPALPYNEQFF. The CDR3 coding sequence is TGTGCCAGCAGCCCCGCGTTGCCCTACAATGAGCAGTTCTTC.

The chain links TRBV6-5 to TRBJ2-3; 11 bases agree with TRBD2. This CDR3 comprises 15 residues. From germline, CDR1 is MNHEY and CDR2 SVGAGI. The V gene end was trimmed by 7 bases and the J gene end by 1 base; junction bases not matched to a gene: 4. The CDR3 coding sequence is TGTGCCAGCATCCCGGGACTAGCGGGCACAGATACGCAGTATTTT. Translating gives CASIPGLAGTDTQYF.

The V and J genes are TRBV7-2 and TRBJ2-7, with a weak D call TRBD2 (5 bases). The CDR3 contains 14 residues. V lost 5 bases to trimming and J lost 2 bases, with 13 bases between them. Germline lookup yields CDR1 SGHTA and CDR2 FQGNSA. In DNA form, the CDR3 reads TGTGCCAGCAGCGGACGACTACCCCCCTACGAGCAGTACTTC. The encoded protein is CASSGRLPPYEQYF.

This clone turned up a few times. J is TRBJ1-6 and V is TRBV4-3; the D gene is possibly TRBD1 (5 bases). V was pared by 9 bases and J by 7 bases, with 16 bases between. The V gene's germline CDR1 is LGHNA and CDR2 YSLEER. This CDR3 has 14 amino acids. This CDR3 is CASNRQGENSPLHF. DNA for the CDR3: TGCGCCAGTAACCGGCAGGGCGAAAATTCACCCCTCCACTTT.

The chain links TRBV2 to TRBJ2-1, with TRBD1 matching over 7 bases. J lost 3 bases, V lost 7 bases, and 3 bases had no gene match. This CDR3 has 13 amino acids. Germline loops: CDR1 SNHLY, CDR2 FYNNEI. Here the CDR3 reads CASTTGIYNEQFF. Here the CDR3 DNA reads TGTGCCAGCACGACAGGGATCTACAATGAGCAGTTCTTC.

The J gene is TRBJ1-5, the V gene TRBV19; weak D call: TRBD1 (6 bases). Looked up from germline, CDR1 is LNHDA and CDR2 is SQIVND (reference sequence). The CDR3 consists of 15 residues. Trimming removed 9 bases from V and 0 bases from J, with 15 bases in between. DNA of the CDR3: TGTGCCAGCAAGTGGACAGACATTAGCAATCAGCCCCAGCATTTT. Protein sequence: CASKWTDISNQPQHF.

The chain joins TRBV11-3 to TRBJ2-7; TRBD2 is a possible D gene (5 bases). V was trimmed by 5 bases and J by 2 bases, leaving 28 bases between them. This CDR3 comprises 19 residues. Germline assignment: CDR1 SGHNT and CDR2 YENEEA. CDR3 in DNA: TGTGCCAGCAGCCACATCCGGGCGGGTATGCTGCGGCGCCCCTACGAGCAGTACTTC. Amino acid sequence: CASSHIRAGMLRRPYEQYF.

The J gene is TRBJ2-7, the V gene TRBV6-2 or TRBV6-3; D perhaps matches TRBD2 (6 bases). Trimming cost V 5 bases and J 3 bases, with 17 bases left between them. This CDR3 has 15 residues. Germline V gene lookup returns CDR1 MNHEY and CDR2 SVGEGT. The CDR3 nucleotides are TGTGCCAGCAGTACACGCCCGGGGGTGGGCTACGAGCAGTACTTC. Amino acid sequence: CASSTRPGVGYEQYF.